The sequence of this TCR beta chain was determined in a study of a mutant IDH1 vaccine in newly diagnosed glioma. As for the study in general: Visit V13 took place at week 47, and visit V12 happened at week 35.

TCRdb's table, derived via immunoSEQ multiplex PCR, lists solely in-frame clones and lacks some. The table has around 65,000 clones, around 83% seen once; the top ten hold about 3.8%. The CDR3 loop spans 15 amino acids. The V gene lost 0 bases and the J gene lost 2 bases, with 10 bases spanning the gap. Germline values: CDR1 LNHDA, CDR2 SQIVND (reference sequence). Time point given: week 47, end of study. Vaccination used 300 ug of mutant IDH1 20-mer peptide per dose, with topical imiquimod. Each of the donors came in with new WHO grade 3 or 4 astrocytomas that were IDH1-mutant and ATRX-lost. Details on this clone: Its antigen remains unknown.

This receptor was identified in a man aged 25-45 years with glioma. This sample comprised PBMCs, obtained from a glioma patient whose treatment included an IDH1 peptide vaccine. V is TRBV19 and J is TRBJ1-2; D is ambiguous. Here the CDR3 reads CASSIDGKGNYGYTF. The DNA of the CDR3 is TGTGCCAGTAGTATAGATGGGAAGGGAAACTATGGCTACACCTTC.